One and the same sample provided the 25 T cell receptor beta chains below, sequenced in a study of T-cell memory formation after mild COVID-19. TCRdb analysed the 5' RACE reads with MiXCR anew, one entry per CDR3 protein. The sample contains about 430,000 distinct CDR3 sequences, less than 25% of which appear only once. The sequenced material came from PBMCs or a T cell subset sorted from them (not recorded which). The receptors originated from an adult woman who had mild COVID-19 (a few samples of this study predate the infection). Cell type and time point are not known.

V is TRBV5-1 and J is TRBJ2-7; 10 nucleotides align to TRBD2. Unmatched junction bases numbered 5, after V lost 0 bases and J lost 8 bases. Germline CDR1 reads SGHRS; CDR2 reads YFSETQ. This CDR3 has 14 amino acids. Written as DNA, the CDR3 is TGCGCCAGCAGCTTGGGCCTAGCGGGAGAACAGCAGTACTTC. Protein sequence: CASSLGLAGEQQYF.

This chain uses TRBV7-6 with TRBJ2-1; 11 bases agree with TRBD1. The length of the CDR3 is 15 residues. Trimming at V came to 2 bases and at J to 7 bases, leaving 4 bases not matched to a gene. Germline CDR1 and CDR2: SGHVS and FNYEAQ. CDR3 nucleotide sequence: TGTGCCAGCAGCTTATCCGGGACAGGGGGGAATGAGCAGTTCTTC. Its translation: CASSLSGTGGNEQFF. The whole variable domain, remainder taken from reference TRBV7-6 and TRBJ2-1, is GAGVSQSPRYKVTKRGQDVALRCDPISGHVSLYWYRQALGQGPEFLTYFNYEAQQDKSGLPNDRFSAERPEGSISTLTIQRTEQRDSAMYRCASSLSGTGGNEQFFGPGTRLTVL.

This clonotype occurred a few times. The chain carries TRBV15 and TRBJ2-7; maybe TRBD2 (7 bases). Germline assignment: CDR1 LNHNV and CDR2 YYDKDF (reference sequence). The V end was cut by 0 bases, the J end by 3 bases, with 21 bases between. The CDR3 consists of 18 residues. CDR3 nucleotide sequence: TGTGCCACCAGCAGAGAGTCGGTGGGGGGGGCCTTTGTCTACGAGCAGTACTTC. Translation: CATSRESVGGAFVYEQYF.

As for this clonotype: This may be a read error: a much more frequent sequence differs by one nucleotide. The chain has TRBV5-1 and TRBJ2-6; weak D call: TRBD1 (5 bases). Looked up from germline, CDR1 is SGHRS and CDR2 is YFSETQ. CDR3 size: 15 residues. For the CDR3, the DNA is TGCGCCAGCAGCTTAGACAGCTCTGGGGCCAACGTCCTGATTTTC. Translating gives CASSLDSSGANVLIF.

V usage is TRBV28 and J usage is TRBJ1-1; 9 nucleotides agree with TRBD1. Germline CDR1 and CDR2: MDHEN and SYDVKM. The CDR3 runs to 16 residues. The J segment lost 7 bases and the V segment lost 1 base, leaving 10 bases of the junction unmatched. This CDR3 reads CASSLYPGQGINEAFF. The CDR3 DNA reads as TGTGCCAGCAGTTTATATCCGGGACAGGGTATTAATGAAGCTTTCTTT.

V is TRBV13 and J is TRBJ2-5, with 9 bases lining up with TRBD2. With 3 bases clipped from V and 4 bases from J, the junction kept 6 bases outside the gene matches. The length of the CDR3 is 15 residues. Germline-derived CDR1 and CDR2 are PRHDT and FYEKMQ (reference sequence). CDR3 protein: CASSFRGGALETQYF. The CDR3 nucleotides are TGTGCCAGCAGCTTCCGCGGGGGGGCCCTAGAGACCCAGTACTTC.

The chain joins TRBV19 to TRBJ1-2; D not certain. The CDR3 contains 16 residues. Between the trimmed V and J ends, which lost 2 bases and 4 bases, there was a span of 17 bases. Per the germline V gene, CDR1 is LNHDA and CDR2 is SQIVND (reference sequence). This CDR3 reads CASSIPAVSSTYGYTF. Written as DNA, the CDR3 is TGTGCCAGTAGTATACCCGCTGTCTCGAGCACCTATGGCTACACCTTC.

The chain links TRBV20-1 to TRBJ2-1, with no clear D. CDR3 size: 16 residues. With 3 bases removed from V and 1 base from J, the gap between germline ends came to 16 bases. CDR1 and CDR2 from the germline V gene are DFQATT and SNEGSKA (reference sequence). CDR3 protein: CSASWSGRPSYNEQFF. The CDR3 DNA sequence: TGCAGTGCTAGCTGGTCCGGCCGACCTTCCTACAATGAGCAGTTCTTC.

This sequence joins TRBV5-1 and TRBJ1-1; TRBD1 matches 7 bases. This CDR3 is built from 13 residues. The V gene's germline CDR1 is SGHRS and CDR2 YFSETQ. Trimming removed 4 bases from V and 6 bases from J; junction bases left unmatched: 6. The CDR3: CASSDRDWSEAFF. As DNA, the CDR3 is TGCGCCAGCAGCGACAGGGATTGGTCTGAAGCTTTCTTT.

This clonotype showed up just a few times. This may arise from a read error, as a much more abundant clone is one base away. V usage is TRBV3-1 and J usage is TRBJ2-3, with TRBD1 identical over 7 bases. The CDR3 loop spans 13 amino acids. After removal of 11 bases from V and 0 bases from J, the junction contained 5 bases not matched to a gene. Germline V gives CDR1 LGHDT, CDR2 YNNKEL (reference sequence). In nucleotides, the CDR3 is TGTGCCCCGCGACAGGGAAGCACAGATACGCAGTATTTT. This encodes CAPRQGSTDTQYF.

The chain has TRBV4-2 and TRBJ2-7; 7 bases align to TRBD2. With 1 base clipped from V and 4 bases from J, the junction kept 7 bases outside the gene matches. The CDR3 is made up of 15 amino acids. Germline V lookup: CDR1 LGHNA, CDR2 YNFKEQ. The CDR3 loop is CASSQAERENYEQYF. CDR3 bases: TGTGCCAGCAGCCAAGCCGAGCGGGAAAATTACGAGCAGTACTTC.

This clonotype appeared a single time. The chain employs TRBV2 and TRBJ1-5; maybe TRBD1 (5 bases). The V end was cut by 4 bases, the J end by 7 bases, with 17 bases between. Germline V gives CDR1 SNHLY, CDR2 FYNNEI. This CDR3 has 15 amino acids. The CDR3 loop reads CASSVGDAARQPQHF. CDR3 in DNA: TGTGCCAGCAGTGTAGGGGACGCAGCGAGGCAGCCCCAGCATTTT.

The genes are TRBV5-1 and TRBJ2-7; D gene ambiguous. The CDR3 loop spans 15 amino acids. V was shortened by 0 bases and J by 9 bases, with 19 bases between the two germline ends. Per germline, CDR1 SGHRS and CDR2 YFSETQ. The CDR3 DNA sequence: TGCGCCAGCAGCTTGGCGGCCTTAGACAAGTATCGGCAGTACTTC. It is translated as CASSLAALDKYRQYF. Full variable domain (missing parts from reference TRBV5-1 and TRBJ2-7): KAGVTQTPRYLIKTRGQQVTLSCSPISGHRSVSWYQQTPGQGLQFLFEYFSETQRNKGNFPGRFSGRQFSNSRSEMNVSTLELGDSALYLCASSLAALDKYRQYFGPGTRLTVT.

This clonotype was seen more than once but under ten times. The chain carries TRBV5-1 and TRBJ2-5; 9 bases match TRBD2. The CDR3 spans 17 residues. Trimming at V came to 4 bases and at J to 7 bases, leaving 17 bases not matched to a gene. The germline V gene encodes CDR1 SGHRS and CDR2 YFSETQ. This chain's CDR3 is CASSQGTSGSFRGTQYF. Written as DNA, the CDR3 is TGCGCCAGCAGCCAAGGAACTAGCGGGTCATTCCGGGGGACCCAGTACTTC.

This clonotype was found a few times. The chain uses TRBV7-6 and TRBJ1-5; D uncertain. The CDR3 is made up of 15 amino acids. Germline V gene lookup returns CDR1 SGHVS and CDR2 FNYEAQ. Trimming removed 3 bases at V and 2 bases at J, with 11 bases between. The CDR3 sequence: CASSFSDGRNQPQHF. DNA of the CDR3: TGTGCCAGCAGCTTCTCAGACGGACGCAATCAGCCCCAGCATTTT.

This chain uses TRBV7-2 with TRBJ2-5; D is unclear. The V end was cut by 7 bases, the J end by 6 bases, with 12 bases between. This CDR3 has 12 residues. The germline CDR1 and CDR2 sequences are SGHTA and FQGNSA. CDR3 bases: TGTGCCAGCACCCTCCCCGGGCAGACCCAGTACTTC. It specifies CASTLPGQTQYF.

This clonotype came up once. The CDR3 DNA is TGCAGCGTTGTTTGGGGGCCCTACGAGCAGTACTTC. Translation: CSVVWGPYEQYF. The rearrangement uses TRBV29-1 and TRBJ2-7; D perhaps matches TRBD1 (6 bases). Germline-derived CDR1 and CDR2 are SQVTM and ANQGSEA. Trimming shortened V by 4 bases and J by 2 bases, and 9 bases separated the two germline ends. The CDR3 loop spans 12 amino acids.

In its sample, this clonotype was seen a few times. The chain joins TRBV12-3 or TRBV12-4 to TRBJ2-3; possibly TRBD1 or TRBD2 for D (6 bases each). The V and J ends lost 6 bases and 0 bases respectively, with 10 bases between them. The CDR3 totals 14 residues. This CDR3 reads CASRGGSSTDTQYF. In nucleotides, the CDR3 is TGTGCCAGCAGAGGGGGGTCTAGCACAGATACGCAGTATTTT.

With regard to this clonotype: Just one base apart from a much larger clone, this may be a read error. The CDR3 DNA follows: TGTGCCTGTAGTCCATATCCCGGGACAGGGTTGCACATTCAGTACTTC. Its protein product is CACSPYPGTGLHIQYF. The V call is TRBV19, the J call TRBJ2-4; 9 nucleotides align to TRBD1. Looked up from germline, CDR1 is LNHDA and CDR2 is SQIVND (reference sequence). The CDR3 consists of 16 residues. The variable domain in full, with the rest retrieved from reference TRBV19 and TRBJ2-4, is DGGITQSPKYLFRKEGQNVTLSCEQNLNHDAMYWYRQDPGQGLRLIYYSQIVNDFQKGDIAEGYSVSREKKESFPLTVTSAQKNPTAFYLCACSPYPGTGLHIQYFGAGTRLSVL.

The chain couples TRBV5-1 to TRBJ1-2; TRBD1 is a possible D gene (5 bases). CDR1 and CDR2 (germline): SGHRS, YFSETQ. The CDR3 is 15 residues long. V lost 2 bases and J 0 bases, leaving 11 bases between the germline ends. The CDR3 sequence is CASSLDSFANYGYTF. CDR3 bases: TGCGCCAGCAGCTTAGACAGCTTTGCTAACTATGGCTACACCTTC.

V and J are TRBV4-2 and TRBJ1-5; TRBD1 matches 7 bases. The CDR3 length is 16 residues. With V trimmed by 1 base and J by 5 bases, 8 bases remained unmatched. The germline CDR1 and CDR2 sequences are LGHNA and YNFKEQ. As DNA, the CDR3 is TGTGCCAGCAGCCAAGGGGCGGGACAGCTGGATCAGCCCCAGCATTTT. Protein product: CASSQGAGQLDQPQHF.

This clonotype was observed a handful of times. The V call is TRBV6-5, the J call TRBJ2-3; D is unresolved. CDR1 and CDR2 (germline): MNHEY, SVGAGI. The V end lost 5 bases, the J end lost 5 bases, and 8 bases lay between the germline ends. This CDR3 spans 12 amino acids. The DNA for the CDR3 is TGTGCCAGCAGTAATGCCCTAGATACGCAGTATTTT. Encoded protein: CASSNALDTQYF.

This chain connects TRBV11-2 to TRBJ2-7; weak D call: TRBD1 (5 bases). Per the germline V gene, CDR1 is SGHAT and CDR2 is FQNNGV. Trimming shortened V by 3 bases and J by 6 bases, and 9 bases separated the two germline ends. This CDR3 contains 12 residues. The CDR3 spells CASSFTGPEQYF. The CDR3 nucleotides read TGTGCCAGCAGCTTTACAGGTCCCGAGCAGTACTTC.

This clonotype turned up a few times. The rearrangement joins TRBV7-9 to TRBJ1-2; D ambiguous. The CDR3 has 13 residues. The ends were cut back, 1 base at V and 5 bases at J, with 8 bases in the middle. Germline-derived CDR1 and CDR2 are SEHNR and FQNEAQ (reference sequence). CDR3 amino acids: CASSLGTWYGYTF. The CDR3 bases are TGTGCCAGCAGCTTAGGGACTTGGTATGGCTACACCTTC.

The chain recombines TRBV7-8 with TRBJ1-3; no clear D. The germline V gene has CDR1 SGHVS and CDR2 FQNEAQ. V lost 5 bases to trimming and J lost 4 bases, with 15 bases between them. The CDR3 runs to 15 residues. The CDR3 DNA is TGTGCCAGCAGCCGCAGTGCCGGGGTGGGAAACACCATATATTTT. As protein: CASSRSAGVGNTIYF. The full variable domain, with the rest looked up from reference TRBV7-8 and TRBJ1-3, is GAGVSQSPRYKVAKRGQDVALRCDPISGHVSLFWYQQALGQGPEFLTYFQNEAQLDKSGLPSDRFFAERPEGSVSTLKIQRTQQEDSAVYLCASSRSAGVGNTIYFGEGSWLTVV.